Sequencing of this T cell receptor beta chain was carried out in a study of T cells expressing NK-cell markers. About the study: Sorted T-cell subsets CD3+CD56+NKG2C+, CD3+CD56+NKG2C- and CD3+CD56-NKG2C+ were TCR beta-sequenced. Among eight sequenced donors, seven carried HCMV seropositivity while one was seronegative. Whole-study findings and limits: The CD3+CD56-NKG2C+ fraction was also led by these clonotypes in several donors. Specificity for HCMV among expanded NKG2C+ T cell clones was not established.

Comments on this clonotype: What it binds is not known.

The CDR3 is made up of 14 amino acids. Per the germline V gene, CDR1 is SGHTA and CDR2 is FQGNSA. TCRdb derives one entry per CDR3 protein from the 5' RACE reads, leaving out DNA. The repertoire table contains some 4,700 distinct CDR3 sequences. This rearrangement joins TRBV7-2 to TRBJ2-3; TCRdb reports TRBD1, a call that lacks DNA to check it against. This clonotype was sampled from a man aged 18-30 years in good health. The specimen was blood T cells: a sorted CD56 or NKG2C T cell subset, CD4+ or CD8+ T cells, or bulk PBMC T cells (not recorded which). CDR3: CASRPPERTDTQYF.